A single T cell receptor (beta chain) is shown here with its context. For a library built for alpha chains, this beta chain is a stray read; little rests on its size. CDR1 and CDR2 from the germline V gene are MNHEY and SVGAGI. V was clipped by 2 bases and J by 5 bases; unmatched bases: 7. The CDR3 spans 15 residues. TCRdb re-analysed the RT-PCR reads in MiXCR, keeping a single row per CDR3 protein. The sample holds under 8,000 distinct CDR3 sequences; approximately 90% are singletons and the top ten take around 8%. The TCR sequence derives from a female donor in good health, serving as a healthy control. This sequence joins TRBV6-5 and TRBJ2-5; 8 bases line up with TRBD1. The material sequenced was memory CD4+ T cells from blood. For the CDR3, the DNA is TGTGCCAGCAGTTACAGACAGGGGAGGTGGGAGACCCAGTACTTC. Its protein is CASSYRQGRWETQYF.